These 18 T cell receptor beta chains were sequenced from one sample in a study of T cells after yellow fever vaccination. TCRdb fed the 5' RACE reads into MiXCR, producing one record per CDR3 protein. Of a few hundred thousand distinct CDR3 sequences in the sample, less than 20% are singletons; the top ten hold roughly an eighth. The sequences come from PBMCs, collected 15 days after the yellow fever booster vaccination. These receptor sequences come from a young man who received the YFV17D yellow fever vaccine.

The chain links TRBV7-9 to TRBJ2-7, with 12 positions matching TRBD2. Germline V CDR1 and CDR2: SEHNR, FQNEAQ (reference sequence). The CDR3 runs to 17 residues. The trim removed 3 bases at V and 6 bases at J, leaving 12 bases unmatched. The CDR3 DNA reads as TGTGCCAGCAGCTTGGGGCTGACTAGCGGGAGAGGGCTCGAGCAGTACTTC. The encoded protein is CASSLGLTSGRGLEQYF.

The gene calls are TRBV18 and TRBJ2-4, with D hard to call. The CDR3 sequence is 14 residues long. The V end lost 6 bases, the J end lost 0 bases, and 9 bases lay between the germline ends. The germline gives CDR1 KGHSH, CDR2 LQKENI. The CDR3 spells CASSPAPAKNIQYF. The CDR3 coding sequence is TGTGCCAGCTCCCCGGCCCCAGCCAAAAACATTCAGTACTTC.

There are a few counts of this clonotype. The V call is TRBV4-3, the J call TRBJ2-5; maybe TRBD2 (6 bases). This CDR3 comprises 13 residues. Trimming left V 3 bases short and J 7 bases short, with 12 bases between. The germline gives CDR1 LGHNA, CDR2 YSLEER. In nucleotides, the CDR3 is TGCGCCAGCAGCCAGCGGACCGGGGGGACCCAGTACTTC. Protein sequence: CASSQRTGGTQYF.

The chain combines TRBV18 with TRBJ2-3; no clear D gene. This CDR3 region has 15 residues. CDR1 is KGHSH, CDR2 LQKENI, per germline. V was shortened by 3 bases and J by 2 bases, with 12 bases between the two germline ends. CDR3 sequence: CASSPVPITTDTQYF. The CDR3, as DNA: TGTGCCAGCTCACCCGTCCCCATCACCACAGATACGCAGTATTTT.

This clonotype was seen ten or more times. V gene TRBV11-2 combines with J gene TRBJ2-3; a possible D gene is TRBD1 (5 bases). V was trimmed by 3 bases and J by 2 bases, leaving 9 bases between them. The CDR3 is made up of 14 amino acids. Germline lookup yields CDR1 SGHAT and CDR2 FQNNGV. Here the CDR3 DNA reads TGTGCCAGCAGCTTGGGGCAGTTCACAGATACGCAGTATTTT. Translating gives CASSLGQFTDTQYF.

V gene TRBV5-1 combines with J gene TRBJ2-7; 12 nucleotides align to TRBD2. Trimming cost V 0 bases and J 1 base; bases outside gene matches: 8. The CDR3 loop spans 18 amino acids. Germline V gene data show CDR1 as SGHRS and CDR2 as YFSETQ. CDR3 region: CASSLEGLAGGMSYEQYF. CDR3 nucleotides: TGCGCCAGCAGCTTGGAAGGCCTAGCGGGAGGGATGTCCTACGAGCAGTACTTC.

The table lists this clonotype with a few counts. The rearrangement uses TRBV5-1 and TRBJ2-1; 10 bases line up with TRBD2. This CDR3 spans 14 amino acids. CDR1 is SGHRS and CDR2 is YFSETQ in the germline V gene. V was pared by 3 bases and J by 5 bases, with 2 bases of the junction left unmatched. In nucleotides, the CDR3 is TGCGCCAGCAGCTCCGGGACTAGCGACAATGAGCAGTTCTTC. Encoded protein: CASSSGTSDNEQFF. The full variable domain, with the rest looked up from reference TRBV5-1 and TRBJ2-1, is KAGVTQTPRYLIKTRGQQVTLSCSPISGHRSVSWYQQTPGQGLQFLFEYFSETQRNKGNFPGRFSGRQFSNSRSEMNVSTLELGDSALYLCASSSGTSDNEQFFGPGTRLTVL.

This clonotype was recorded a few times. The rearrangement joins TRBV7-2 to TRBJ2-1; no definite D call. Trimming stripped 3 bases from V and 12 bases from J, with 12 bases between. This CDR3 is 12 amino acids long. CDR1 and CDR2 from the germline V gene are SGHTA and FQGNSA. CDR3 DNA: TGTGCCAGCAGCTTTAGCTTCCTGGGGCAGTTCTTC. Translating gives CASSFSFLGQFF.

The chain employs TRBV4-3 and TRBJ2-5; TRBD2 agrees at 7 bases. CDR1 is LGHNA, CDR2 YSLEER, per germline. Trimming removed 1 base from V and 5 bases from J; junction bases left unmatched: 7. The CDR3 runs to 15 residues. CDR3 sequence reads: CASSQGGLGLETQYF. DNA of the CDR3: TGCGCCAGCAGCCAAGGCGGACTAGGCCTTGAGACCCAGTACTTC.

This clonotype was counted only a few times. This chain connects TRBV5-5 to TRBJ2-1; perhaps TRBD2 as D (5 bases). There are 13 residues in the CDR3. V shed 5 bases and J shed 3 bases, with 9 bases lying between them. Germline CDR1 SGHKS, CDR2 YYEKEE (reference sequence). CDR3 DNA sequence: TGTGCCAGCAGGGTAGACTACTACAATGAGCAGTTCTTC. It translates to CASRVDYYNEQFF.

This clonotype showed up just a few times. V and J are TRBV20-1 and TRBJ2-2; 9 bases line up with TRBD1. CDR3 length: 14 amino acids. Germline-derived CDR1 and CDR2 are DFQATT and SNEGSKA (reference sequence). The CDR3 sequence: CSTYRGQNTGELFF. CDR3 coding DNA: TGCAGCACGTACAGGGGGCAGAACACCGGGGAGCTGTTTTTT.

The chain uses TRBV12-3 or TRBV12-4 and TRBJ2-1; 13 bases are shared with TRBD2. V trimming: 7 bases; J trimming: 9 bases; junction bases outside the gene matches: 9. The CDR3 loop spans 15 amino acids. For the CDR3, the DNA is TGTGCCAGCACCATGTTACTAGCGGGGGGGTCTGAGCAGTTCTTC. Encoded protein: CASTMLLAGGSEQFF.

A few counts support this clonotype. The gene calls are TRBV5-6 and TRBJ2-2; 13 nucleotides agree with TRBD2. The trim removed 4 bases at V and 3 bases at J, leaving 6 bases unmatched. This CDR3 has 17 amino acids. Germline V gene lookup returns CDR1 SGHDT and CDR2 YYEEEE. CDR3 bases: TGTGCCAGCAGCCCGGGACTAGCGGGGAAATACACCGGGGAGCTGTTTTTT. Translated, it gives CASSPGLAGKYTGELFF.

This clonotype was observed a handful of times. This chain links TRBV28 with TRBJ2-7; 8 positions match TRBD1. Germline V gives CDR1 MDHEN, CDR2 SYDVKM. CDR3 size: 18 residues. The V and J ends lost 10 bases and 9 bases, in that order; junction bases with no gene match: 29. CDR3 region: CATSESRGRIVPALSQYF. CDR3 bases: TGTGCCACCTCGGAGTCCAGGGGGCGCATTGTTCCGGCCCTATCGCAGTACTTC.

The chain links TRBV7-2 to TRBJ1-6; TRBD1 is a possible D gene (6 bases). The CDR3 is 15 residues long. Trimming removed 1 base from V and 10 bases from J, with 14 bases in between. Germline CDR1 reads SGHTA; CDR2 reads FQGNSA. CDR3 residues: CASSLVAGANSPLHF. CDR3 nucleotides: TGTGCCAGCAGCTTAGTAGCGGGGGCAAACTCACCCCTCCACTTT.

This clonotype was observed a handful of times. This sequence joins TRBV19 and TRBJ2-3; D may be TRBD2 (5 bases). The CDR3 runs 17 residues. Germline CDR1 is LNHDA and CDR2 is SQIVND (reference sequence). The V and J ends lost 3 bases and 2 bases respectively, with 18 bases between them. The CDR3 loop reads CASSIGPGIRVTDTQYF. For the CDR3, the DNA is TGTGCCAGTAGTATCGGCCCCGGGATTAGAGTCACAGATACGCAGTATTTT.

The chain recombines TRBV12-3 or TRBV12-4 with TRBJ2-3, with D maybe TRBD2 (6 bases). The ends were cut back, 2 bases at V and 8 bases at J, with 8 bases in the middle. This CDR3 is built from 12 residues. The CDR3 DNA reads TGTGCCAGCAGTTTAACGGAGGGTACGCAGTATTTT. Translated: CASSLTEGTQYF.

This clonotype showed up just a few times. The chain carries TRBV24-1 and TRBJ2-5; 7 nucleotides line up with TRBD1. Germline loops: CDR1 KGHDR, CDR2 SFDVKD. The CDR3 is 15 residues long. V lost 1 base and J lost 4; bases outside the gene matches: 5. CDR3 amino acids: CATSDLVGGVETQYF. The CDR3 DNA is TGTGCCACCAGTGATTTAGTAGGGGGCGTAGAGACCCAGTACTTC.